The source of this TCR beta chain is a study of cytomegalovirus exposure and HLA in healthy donors. With V trimmed by 3 bases and J by 2 bases, 4 bases remained unmatched. Germline lookup yields CDR1 MNHNS and CDR2 SASEGT. The CDR3 sequence is 16 residues long. Notes on the study in general: V- and J-gene trimming of TCR beta was linked (in a later analysis) to a missense DCLRE1C variant. Further analysis, carried out later, found HLA-associated TCR beta chains more clonally expanded than equally common other chains.

This clone was observed a few times. The antigen remains undetermined. The donors gave bone marrow, and they were healthy. 60 Vbeta and 13 Jbeta primers were used in PCR. Some clones are missing from TCRdb's copy, which holds only in-frame ones; the method was immunoSEQ multiplex PCR. The table lists 90,000 to 120,000 clones, about 80% of them singletons, with less than 3.5% in the top ten. This TCR was recovered from a man aged 50 to 60 in good health and CMV-seropositive. Sequenced: PBMCs. The chain employs TRBV6-1 and TRBJ1-3, with 10 bases fitting TRBD1. The CDR3 DNA sequence: TGTGCCAGCAGTGACTACGGGACAGGGGCTGGAAACACCATATATTTT. It translates to CASSDYGTGAGNTIYF.